Included here is one TCR beta chain sequence, with context. CDR1 and CDR2 from the germline V gene are MNHNS and SASEGT. J lost 2 bases, V lost 3 bases, and 5 bases had no gene match. This CDR3 contains 15 residues. The entry originates in a study of blood T cell repertoires in COVID-19. Overall study: COVID-19 samples from acute and convalescent phases originated in the United States, Italy and Spain. Nucleic acid was either cDNA or gDNA, and it came from T cells, B-cell-depleted T cells, or PBMCs.

Original methodology: Reference gene primers were amplified, and this amplification served to estimate nucleated cell counts. Method: immunoSEQ multiplex PCR; TCRdb's copy keeps in-frame clones and lacks some. That table supplies the V and J calls and clone size; D and trimming were determined from the DNA. The data show roughly 110,000 clones, around 83% seen once. This clonotype originated in a man in his 70s with acute or convalescent COVID-19. The V gene is TRBV6-1, the J gene TRBJ1-2; 8 bases match TRBD1. Sequences were obtained from peripheral blood. In nucleotides, the CDR3 is TGTGCCAGCAGTGAGACCGGACAGGGAAACTATGGCTACACCTTC. This encodes CASSETGQGNYGYTF.